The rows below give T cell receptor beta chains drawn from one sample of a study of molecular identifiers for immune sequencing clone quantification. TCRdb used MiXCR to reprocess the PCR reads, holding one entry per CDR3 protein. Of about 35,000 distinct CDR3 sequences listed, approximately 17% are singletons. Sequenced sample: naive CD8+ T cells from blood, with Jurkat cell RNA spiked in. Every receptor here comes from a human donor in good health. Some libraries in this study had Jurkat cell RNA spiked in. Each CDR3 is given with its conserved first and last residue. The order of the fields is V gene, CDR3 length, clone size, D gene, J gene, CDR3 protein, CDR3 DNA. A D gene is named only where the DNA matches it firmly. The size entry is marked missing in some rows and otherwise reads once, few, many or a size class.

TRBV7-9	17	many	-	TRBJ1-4	CASSLSGIEGTNEKLFF	TGTGCCAGCAGCTTATCCGGTATTGAGGGAACTAATGAAAAACTGTTTTTT
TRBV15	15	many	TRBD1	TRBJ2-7	CATSYGQGAGYEQYF	TGTGCCACCAGCTATGGACAGGGGGCGGGATACGAGCAGTACTTC
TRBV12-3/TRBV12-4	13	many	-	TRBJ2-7	CASSSGTYYEQYF	TGTGCCAGCAGTTCCGGGACGTACTACGAGCAGTACTTC
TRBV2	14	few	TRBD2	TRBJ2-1	CASRGTSPYNEQFF	TGTGCCAGCAGGGGGACTAGCCCCTACAATGAGCAGTTCTTC
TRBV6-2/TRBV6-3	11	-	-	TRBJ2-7	CASSSTNEQYF	TGTGCCAGCAGTTCTACCAACGAGCAGTACTTC
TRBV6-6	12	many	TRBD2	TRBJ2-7	CASREGAYEQYF	TGTGCCAGCCGGGAGGGGGCCTACGAGCAGTACTTC
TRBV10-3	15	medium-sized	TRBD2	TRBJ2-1	CAISETSGRVHEQFF	TGTGCCATCAGTGAGACTAGCGGGAGGGTACATGAGCAGTTCTTC
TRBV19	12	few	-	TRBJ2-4	CASRGSKNIQYF	TGTGCCAGTAGGGGCAGCAAAAACATTCAGTACTTC
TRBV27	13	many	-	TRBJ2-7	CASSSAQGYEQYF	TGTGCCAGCAGTTCGGCACAGGGCTACGAGCAGTACTTC
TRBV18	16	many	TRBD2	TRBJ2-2	CASSERLAGVTGELFF	TGTGCCAGCTCAGAGAGACTAGCGGGAGTCACCGGGGAGCTGTTTTTT
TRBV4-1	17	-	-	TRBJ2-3	CASSTPEGGRPGHTQYF	TGCGCCAGCAGCACGCCGGAGGGGGGGCGCCCAGGCCATACGCAGTATTTT
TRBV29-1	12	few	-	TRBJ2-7	CSVAVPAYEQYF	TGCAGCGTTGCTGTTCCCGCCTACGAGCAGTACTTC